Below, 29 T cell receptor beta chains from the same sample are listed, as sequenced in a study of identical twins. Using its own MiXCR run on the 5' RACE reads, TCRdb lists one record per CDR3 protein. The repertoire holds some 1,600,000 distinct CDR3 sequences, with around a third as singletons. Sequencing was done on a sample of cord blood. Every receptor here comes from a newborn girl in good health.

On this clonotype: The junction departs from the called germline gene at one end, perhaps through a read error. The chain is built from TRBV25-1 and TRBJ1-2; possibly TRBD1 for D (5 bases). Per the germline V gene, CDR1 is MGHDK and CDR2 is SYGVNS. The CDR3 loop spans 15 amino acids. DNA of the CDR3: TGTGCCAGCAGTGAATCGGGCAGGGCTAACTATAGCTACACCTTC. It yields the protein CASSESGRANYSYTF.

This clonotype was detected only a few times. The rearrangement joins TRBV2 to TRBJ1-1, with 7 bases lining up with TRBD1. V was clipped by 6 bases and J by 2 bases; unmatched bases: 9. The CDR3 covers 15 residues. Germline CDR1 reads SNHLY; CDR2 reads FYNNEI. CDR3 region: CASREWGTDNTEAFF. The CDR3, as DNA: TGTGCCAGCAGAGAGTGGGGGACAGACAACACTGAAGCTTTCTTT.

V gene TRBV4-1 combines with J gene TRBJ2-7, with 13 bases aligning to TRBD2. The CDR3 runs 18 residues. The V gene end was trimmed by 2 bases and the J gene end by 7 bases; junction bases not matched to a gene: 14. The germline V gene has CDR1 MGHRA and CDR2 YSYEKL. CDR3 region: CASSQRLPTSGGAHEQYF. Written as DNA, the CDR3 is TGCGCCAGCAGCCAAAGACTCCCCACTAGCGGGGGGGCTCATGAGCAGTACTTC.

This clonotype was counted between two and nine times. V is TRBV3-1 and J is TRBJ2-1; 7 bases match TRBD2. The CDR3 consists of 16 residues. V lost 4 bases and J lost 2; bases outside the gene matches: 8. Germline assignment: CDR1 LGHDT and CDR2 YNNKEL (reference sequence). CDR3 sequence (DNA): TGTGCCAGCAGCCCAAGGGGCAGCGGGACCTACAATGAGCAGTTCTTC. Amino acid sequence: CASSPRGSGTYNEQFF.

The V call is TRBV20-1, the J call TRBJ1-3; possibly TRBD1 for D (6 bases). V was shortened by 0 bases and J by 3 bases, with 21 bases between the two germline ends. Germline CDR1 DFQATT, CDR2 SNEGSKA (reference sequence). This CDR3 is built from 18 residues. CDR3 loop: CSARDIGTNSFSGNTIYF. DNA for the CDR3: TGCAGTGCTAGAGATATTGGGACAAATAGTTTTAGTGGAAACACCATATATTTT.

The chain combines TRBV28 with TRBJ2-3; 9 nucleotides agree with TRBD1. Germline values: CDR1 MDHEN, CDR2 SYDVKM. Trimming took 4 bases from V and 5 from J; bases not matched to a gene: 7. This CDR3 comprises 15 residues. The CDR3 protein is CASSSPGQGGDTQYF. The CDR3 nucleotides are TGTGCCAGCAGTTCGCCGGGACAGGGAGGAGATACGCAGTATTTT.

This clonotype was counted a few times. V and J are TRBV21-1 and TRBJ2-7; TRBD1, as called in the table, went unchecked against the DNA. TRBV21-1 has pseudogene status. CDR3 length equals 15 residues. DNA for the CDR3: TGTGCCAGCCCTAAATGTTCAAGACAGGCCTACGAGCAGTACTTC. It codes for CASPKCSRQAYEQYF.

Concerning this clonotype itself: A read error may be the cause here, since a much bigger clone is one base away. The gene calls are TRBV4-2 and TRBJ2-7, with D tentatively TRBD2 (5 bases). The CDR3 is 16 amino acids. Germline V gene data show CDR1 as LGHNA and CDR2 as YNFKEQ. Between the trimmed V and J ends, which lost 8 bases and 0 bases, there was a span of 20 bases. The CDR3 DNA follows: TGTGCCAGCGGCCGGGGAATAACTACTATCTCCTACGAGCAGTACTTC. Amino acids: CASGRGITTISYEQYF.

The CDR3 protein is CASSLWQGGTNEKLFF. CDR3 nucleotides: TGTGCCAGCAGCTTGTGGCAGGGGGGGACTAATGAAAAACTGTTTTTT. V and J are TRBV5-8 and TRBJ1-4; 7 nucleotides line up with TRBD1. The germline V gene has CDR1 SGHTS and CDR2 YDEGEE. The ends lost 1 base at V and 2 bases at J; junction bases unmatched: 5. The CDR3 has 16 residues. Full variable domain (outside the CDR3, taken from reference TRBV5-8 and TRBJ1-4): EAGVTQSPTHLIKTRGQQATLRCSPISGHTSVYWYQQALGLGLQFLLWYDEGEERNRGNFPPRFSGRQFPNYSSELNVNALELEDSALYLCASSLWQGGTNEKLFFGSGTQLSVL.

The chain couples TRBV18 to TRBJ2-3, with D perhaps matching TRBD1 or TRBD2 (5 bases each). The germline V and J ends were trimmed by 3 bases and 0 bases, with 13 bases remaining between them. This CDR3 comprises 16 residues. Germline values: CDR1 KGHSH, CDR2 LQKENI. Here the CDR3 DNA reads TGTGCCAGCTCACCTATTGGGACGTCGAGCACAGATACGCAGTATTTT. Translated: CASSPIGTSSTDTQYF. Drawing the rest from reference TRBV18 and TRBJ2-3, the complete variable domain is NAGVMQNPRHLVRRRGQEARLRCSPMKGHSHVYWYRQLPEEGLKFMVYLQKENIIDESGMPKERFSAEFPKEGPSILRIQQVVRGDSAAYFCASSPIGTSSTDTQYFGPGTRLTVL.

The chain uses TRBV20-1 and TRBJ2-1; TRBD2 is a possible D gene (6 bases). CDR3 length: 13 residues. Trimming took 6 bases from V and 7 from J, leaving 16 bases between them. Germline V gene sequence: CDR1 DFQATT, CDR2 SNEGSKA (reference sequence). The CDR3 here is CSARRGRVNEQFF. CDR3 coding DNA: TGCAGTGCCAGGAGGGGCAGGGTAAATGAGCAGTTCTTC.

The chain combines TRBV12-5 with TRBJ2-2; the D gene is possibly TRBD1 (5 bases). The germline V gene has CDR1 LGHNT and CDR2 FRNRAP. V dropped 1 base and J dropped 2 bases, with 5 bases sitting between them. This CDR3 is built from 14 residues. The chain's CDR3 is CASGLGGNTGELFF. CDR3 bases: TGTGCTAGTGGTTTGGGGGGCAACACCGGGGAGCTGTTTTTT.

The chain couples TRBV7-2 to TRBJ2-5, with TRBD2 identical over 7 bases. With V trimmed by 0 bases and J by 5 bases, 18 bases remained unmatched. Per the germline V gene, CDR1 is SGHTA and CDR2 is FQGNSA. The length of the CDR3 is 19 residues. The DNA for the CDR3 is TGTGCCAGCAGCTTAGCGCTAAAATGGGCTAGCGGCCTTCGGGAGACCCAGTACTTC. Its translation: CASSLALKWASGLRETQYF.

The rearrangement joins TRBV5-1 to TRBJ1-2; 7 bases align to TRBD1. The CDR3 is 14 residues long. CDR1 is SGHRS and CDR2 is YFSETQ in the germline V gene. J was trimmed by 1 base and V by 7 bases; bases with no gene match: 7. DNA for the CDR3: TGCGCCAGCTCTCGGGACAGTGTTAACTATGGCTACACCTTC. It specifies CASSRDSVNYGYTF.

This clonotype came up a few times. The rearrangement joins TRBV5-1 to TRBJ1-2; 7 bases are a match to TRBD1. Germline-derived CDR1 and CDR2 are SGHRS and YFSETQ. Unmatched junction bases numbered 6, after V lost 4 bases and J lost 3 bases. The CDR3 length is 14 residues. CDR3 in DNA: TGCGCCAGCAGCCATAGACAGGGCTACTATGGCTACACCTTC. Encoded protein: CASSHRQGYYGYTF.

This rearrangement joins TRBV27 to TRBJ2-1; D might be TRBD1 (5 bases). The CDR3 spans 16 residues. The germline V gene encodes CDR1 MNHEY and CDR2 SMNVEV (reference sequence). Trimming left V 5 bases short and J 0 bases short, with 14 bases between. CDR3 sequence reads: CASSPRVHPSYNEQFF. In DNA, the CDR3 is TGTGCCAGCAGTCCCAGGGTTCATCCCTCCTACAATGAGCAGTTCTTC.

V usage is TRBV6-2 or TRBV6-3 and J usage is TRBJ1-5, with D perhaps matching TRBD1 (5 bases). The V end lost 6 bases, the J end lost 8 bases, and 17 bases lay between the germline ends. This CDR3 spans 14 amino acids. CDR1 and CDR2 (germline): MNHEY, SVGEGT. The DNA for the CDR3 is TGTGCCAGCAGGGTTGGGGGAATACGTAAGCCCCAGCATTTT. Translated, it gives CASRVGGIRKPQHF.

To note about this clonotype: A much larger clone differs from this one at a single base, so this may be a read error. The CDR3 DNA is TGTGCCATCACCCTAACAGGGATAGGGGCCTACAATGAGCAGTACTTC. This encodes CAITLTGIGAYNEQYF. V usage is TRBV10-3 and J usage is TRBJ2-5, with D tentatively TRBD1 (6 bases). The CDR3 totals 16 residues. V lost 7 bases and J lost 11, with 29 bases in between. CDR1 and CDR2 from the germline V gene are ENHRY and SYGVKD.

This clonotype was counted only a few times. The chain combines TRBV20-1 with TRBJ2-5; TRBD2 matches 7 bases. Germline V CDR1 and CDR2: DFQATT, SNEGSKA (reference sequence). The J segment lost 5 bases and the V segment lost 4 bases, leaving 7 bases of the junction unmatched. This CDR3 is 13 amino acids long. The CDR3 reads CSAIGLDVETQYF. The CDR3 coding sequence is TGCAGTGCTATAGGACTAGATGTGGAGACCCAGTACTTC.

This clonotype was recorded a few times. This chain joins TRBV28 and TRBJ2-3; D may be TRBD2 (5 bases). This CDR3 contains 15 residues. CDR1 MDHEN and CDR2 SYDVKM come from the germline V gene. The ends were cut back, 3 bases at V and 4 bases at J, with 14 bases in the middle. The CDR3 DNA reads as TGTGCCAGCAGTTTCGGGAATAACCGGGCAGATACGCAGTATTTT. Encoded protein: CASSFGNNRADTQYF.

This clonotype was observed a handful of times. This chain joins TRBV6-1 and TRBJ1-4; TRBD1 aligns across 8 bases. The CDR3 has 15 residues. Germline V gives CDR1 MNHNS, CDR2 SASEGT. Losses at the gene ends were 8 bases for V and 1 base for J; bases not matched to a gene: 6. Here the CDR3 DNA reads TGTGCCAGCGGGACAGGCGATTTAACTAATGAAAAACTGTTTTTT. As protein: CASGTGDLTNEKLFF.

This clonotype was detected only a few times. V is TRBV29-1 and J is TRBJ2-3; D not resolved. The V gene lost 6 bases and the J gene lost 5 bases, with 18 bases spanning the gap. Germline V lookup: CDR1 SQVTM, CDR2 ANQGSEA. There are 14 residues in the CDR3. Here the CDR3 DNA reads TGCAGCGTCGCAATCTCGGGTTGGGGAGATACGCAGTATTTT. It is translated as CSVAISGWGDTQYF.

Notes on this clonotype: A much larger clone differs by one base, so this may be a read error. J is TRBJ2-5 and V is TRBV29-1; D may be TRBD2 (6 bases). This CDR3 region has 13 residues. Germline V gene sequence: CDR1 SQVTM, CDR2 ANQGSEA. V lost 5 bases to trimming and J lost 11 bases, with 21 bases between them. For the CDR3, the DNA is TGCAGCGTTTTGGGGGGAAGCTCCTACGTGCAGTACTTC. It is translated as CSVLGGSSYVQYF.

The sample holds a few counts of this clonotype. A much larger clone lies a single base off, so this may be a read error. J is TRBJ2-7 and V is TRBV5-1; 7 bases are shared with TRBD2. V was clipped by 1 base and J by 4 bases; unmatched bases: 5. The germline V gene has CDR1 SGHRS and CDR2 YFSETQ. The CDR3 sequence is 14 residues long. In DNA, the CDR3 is TGCGCCAGCAGCTTGAATAGCGGGTTGTACGAGCAGTACTTC. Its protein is CASSLNSGLYEQYF.

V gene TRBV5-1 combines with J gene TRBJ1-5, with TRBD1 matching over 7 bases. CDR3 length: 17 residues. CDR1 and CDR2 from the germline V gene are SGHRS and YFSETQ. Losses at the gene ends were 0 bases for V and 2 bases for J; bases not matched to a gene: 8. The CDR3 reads CASSLGVVGQGNQPQHF. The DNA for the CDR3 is TGCGCCAGCAGCTTGGGGGTCGTTGGACAGGGCAATCAGCCCCAGCATTTT.

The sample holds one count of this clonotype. CDR3 nucleotides: TGCAGCGGGAGTGAGGGGACCCTCGCTAACTATGGCTACACCTTC. Translated: CSGSEGTLANYGYTF. The chain is built from TRBV29-1 and TRBJ1-2; TRBD1 is a possible D gene (5 bases). In germline, CDR1 is SQVTM, CDR2 ANQGSEA. The CDR3 spans 15 residues. With 7 bases removed from V and 0 bases from J, the gap between germline ends came to 18 bases.

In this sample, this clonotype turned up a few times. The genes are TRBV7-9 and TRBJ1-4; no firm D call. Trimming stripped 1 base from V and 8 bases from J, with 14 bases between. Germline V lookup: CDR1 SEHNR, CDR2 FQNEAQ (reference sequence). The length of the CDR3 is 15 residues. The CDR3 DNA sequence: TGTGCCAGCAGCTTAGTAGGCGGGGAAAACGAAAAACTGTTTTTT. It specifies CASSLVGGENEKLFF.

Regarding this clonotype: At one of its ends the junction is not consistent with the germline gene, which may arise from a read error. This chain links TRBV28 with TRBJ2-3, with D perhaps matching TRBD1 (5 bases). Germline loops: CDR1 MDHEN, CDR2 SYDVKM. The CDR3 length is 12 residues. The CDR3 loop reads CATDTGTDTQYF. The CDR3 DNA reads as TGCGCTACGGACACTGGCACAGATACGCAGTATTTT.

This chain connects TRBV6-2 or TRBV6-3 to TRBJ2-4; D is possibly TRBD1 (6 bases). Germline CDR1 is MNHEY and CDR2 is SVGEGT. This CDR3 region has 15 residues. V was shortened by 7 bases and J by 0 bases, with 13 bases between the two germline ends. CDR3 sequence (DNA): TGTGCCAGCACCGCGGACAGCTTAGCCAAAAACATTCAGTACTTC. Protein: CASTADSLAKNIQYF.